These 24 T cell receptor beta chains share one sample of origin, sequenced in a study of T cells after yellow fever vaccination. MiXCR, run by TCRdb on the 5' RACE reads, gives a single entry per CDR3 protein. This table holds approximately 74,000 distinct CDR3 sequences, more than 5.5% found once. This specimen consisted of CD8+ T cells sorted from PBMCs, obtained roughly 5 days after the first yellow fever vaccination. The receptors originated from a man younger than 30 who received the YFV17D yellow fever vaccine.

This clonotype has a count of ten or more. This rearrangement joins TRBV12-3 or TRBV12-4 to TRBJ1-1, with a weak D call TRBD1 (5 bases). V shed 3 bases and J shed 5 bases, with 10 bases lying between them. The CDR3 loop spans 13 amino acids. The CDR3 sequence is CASSFDGGTEAFF. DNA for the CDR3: TGTGCCAGCAGTTTTGACGGGGGTACTGAAGCTTTCTTT.

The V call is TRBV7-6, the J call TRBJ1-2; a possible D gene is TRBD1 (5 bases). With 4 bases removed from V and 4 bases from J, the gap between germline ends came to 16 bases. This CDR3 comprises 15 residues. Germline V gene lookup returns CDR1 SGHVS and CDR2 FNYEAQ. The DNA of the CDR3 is TGTGCCAGCAGCTACCCCGGGGGGGAAGGCTATGGCTACACCTTC. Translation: CASSYPGGEGYGYTF.

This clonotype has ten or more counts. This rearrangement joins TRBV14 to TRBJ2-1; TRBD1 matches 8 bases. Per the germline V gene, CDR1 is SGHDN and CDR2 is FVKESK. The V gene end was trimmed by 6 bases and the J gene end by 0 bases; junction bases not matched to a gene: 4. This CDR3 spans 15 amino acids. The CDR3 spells CASSTGTGSYNEQFF. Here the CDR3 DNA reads TGTGCCAGCAGTACCGGGACAGGCTCCTACAATGAGCAGTTCTTC.

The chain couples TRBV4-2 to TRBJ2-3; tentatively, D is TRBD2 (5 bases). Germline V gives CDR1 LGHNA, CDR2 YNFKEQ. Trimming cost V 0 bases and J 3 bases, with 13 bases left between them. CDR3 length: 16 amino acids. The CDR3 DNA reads TGTGCCAGCAGCCAAGATCCGGGGTTGGGAACAGATACGCAGTATTTT. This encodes CASSQDPGLGTDTQYF.

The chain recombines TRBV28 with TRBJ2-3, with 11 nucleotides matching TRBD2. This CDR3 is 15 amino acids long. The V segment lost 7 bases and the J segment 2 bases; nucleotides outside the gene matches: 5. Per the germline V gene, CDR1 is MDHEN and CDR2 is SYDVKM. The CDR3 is CASKGLADNTDTQYF. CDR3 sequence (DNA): TGTGCCAGCAAGGGACTAGCGGATAACACAGATACGCAGTATTTT.

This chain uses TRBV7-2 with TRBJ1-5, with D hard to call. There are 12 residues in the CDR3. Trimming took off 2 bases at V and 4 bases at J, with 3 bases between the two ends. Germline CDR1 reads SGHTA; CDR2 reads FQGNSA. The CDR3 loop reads CASSLINQPQHF. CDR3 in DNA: TGTGCCAGCAGCTTAATAAATCAGCCCCAGCATTTT. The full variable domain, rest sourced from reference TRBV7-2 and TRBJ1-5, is GAGVSQSPSNKVTEKGKDVELRCDPISGHTALYWYRQSLGQGLEFLIYFQGNSAPDKSGLPSDRFSAERTGGSVSTLTIQRTQQEDSAVYLCASSLINQPQHFGDGTRLSIL.

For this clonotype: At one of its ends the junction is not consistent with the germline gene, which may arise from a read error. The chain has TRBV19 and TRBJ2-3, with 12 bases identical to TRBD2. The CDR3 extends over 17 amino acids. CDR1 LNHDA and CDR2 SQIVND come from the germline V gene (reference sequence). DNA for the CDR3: TGTGTCAGTAGTCGACGGACTAGCGGGGACCTCGAAGATACGCAGTATTTT. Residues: CVSSRRTSGDLEDTQYF. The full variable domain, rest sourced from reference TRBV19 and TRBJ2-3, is DGGITQSPKYLFRKEGQNVTLSCEQNLNHDAMYWYRQDPGQGLRLIYYSQIVNDFQKGDIAEGYSVSREKKESFPLTVTSAQKNPTAFYLCVSSRRTSGDLEDTQYFGPGTRLTVL.

CDR3 sequence: CASSELGLAETQYF. For the CDR3, the DNA is TGCGCCAGCAGTGAATTGGGTCTAGCAGAGACCCAGTACTTC. The V gene is TRBV10-2, the J gene TRBJ2-5; D may be TRBD2 (5 bases). The germline CDR1 and CDR2 sequences are WSHSY and SAAADI. CDR3 size: 14 residues. Trimming removed 3 bases at V and 4 bases at J, with 12 bases between.

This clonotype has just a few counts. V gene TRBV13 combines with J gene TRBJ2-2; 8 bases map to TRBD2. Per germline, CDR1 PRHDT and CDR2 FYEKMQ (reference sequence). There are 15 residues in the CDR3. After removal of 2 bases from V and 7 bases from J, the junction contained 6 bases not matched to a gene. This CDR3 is CASSLRGGPDGELFF. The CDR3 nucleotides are TGTGCCAGCAGCTTACGGGGGGGGCCTGACGGGGAGCTGTTTTTT. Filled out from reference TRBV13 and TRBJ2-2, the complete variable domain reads AAGVIQSPRHLIKEKRETATLKCYPIPRHDTVYWYQQGPGQDPQFLISFYEKMQSDKGSIPDRFSAQQFSDYHSELNMSSLELGDSALYFCASSLRGGPDGELFFGEGSRLTVL.

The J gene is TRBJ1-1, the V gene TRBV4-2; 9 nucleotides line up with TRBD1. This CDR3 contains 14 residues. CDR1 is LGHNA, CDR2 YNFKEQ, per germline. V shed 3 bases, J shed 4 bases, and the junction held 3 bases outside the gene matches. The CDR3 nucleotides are TGTGCCAGCAGCCAGGAGGACAGGGGCACTGAAGCTTTCTTT. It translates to CASSQEDRGTEAFF.

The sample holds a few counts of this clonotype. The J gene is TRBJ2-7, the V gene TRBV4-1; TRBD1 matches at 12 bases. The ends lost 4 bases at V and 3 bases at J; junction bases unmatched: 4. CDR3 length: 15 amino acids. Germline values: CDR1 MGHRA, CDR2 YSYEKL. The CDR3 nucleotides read TGCGCCAGCAGCCCGGGACAGGGGGCCAGCTACGAGCAGTACTTC. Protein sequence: CASSPGQGASYEQYF.

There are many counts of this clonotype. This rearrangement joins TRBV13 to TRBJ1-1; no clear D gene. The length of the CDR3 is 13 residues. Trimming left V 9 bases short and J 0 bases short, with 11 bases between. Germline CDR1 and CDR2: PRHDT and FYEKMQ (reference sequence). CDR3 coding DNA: TGTGCCAGTTCGGGCCCAATGAACACTGAAGCTTTCTTT. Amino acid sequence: CASSGPMNTEAFF.

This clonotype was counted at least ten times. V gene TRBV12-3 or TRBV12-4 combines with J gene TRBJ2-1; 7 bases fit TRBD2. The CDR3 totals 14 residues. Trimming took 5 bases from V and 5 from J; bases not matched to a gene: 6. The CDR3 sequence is CASSSGDRNNEQFF. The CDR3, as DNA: TGTGCCAGCAGTAGCGGGGATAGGAACAATGAGCAGTTCTTC.

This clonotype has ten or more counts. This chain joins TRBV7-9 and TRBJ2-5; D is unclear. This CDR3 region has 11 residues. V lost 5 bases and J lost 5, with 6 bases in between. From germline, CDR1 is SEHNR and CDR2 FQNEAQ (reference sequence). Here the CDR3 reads CASSGVETQYF. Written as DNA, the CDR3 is TGTGCCAGCAGCGGGGTGGAGACCCAGTACTTC.

The CDR3 bases are TGTGCCAGCGCCCTGGGACTAGGACTGGAAGATGAGCAGTTCTTC. The encoded protein is CASALGLGLEDEQFF. This sequence joins TRBV27 and TRBJ2-1, with 8 bases matching TRBD2. This CDR3 is 15 amino acids long. J lost 8 bases, V lost 8 bases, and 14 bases had no gene match. The germline CDR1 and CDR2 sequences are MNHEY and SMNVEV (reference sequence).

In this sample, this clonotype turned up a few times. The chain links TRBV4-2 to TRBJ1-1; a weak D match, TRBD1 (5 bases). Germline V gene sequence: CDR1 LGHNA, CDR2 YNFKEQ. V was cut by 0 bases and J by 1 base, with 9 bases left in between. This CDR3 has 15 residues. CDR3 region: CASSQEATGNTEAFF. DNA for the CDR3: TGTGCCAGCAGCCAAGAAGCAACAGGGAACACTGAAGCTTTCTTT.

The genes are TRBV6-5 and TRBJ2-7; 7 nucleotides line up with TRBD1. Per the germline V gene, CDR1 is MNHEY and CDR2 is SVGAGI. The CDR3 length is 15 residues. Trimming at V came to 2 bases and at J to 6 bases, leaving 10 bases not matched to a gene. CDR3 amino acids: CASSYGDSPGAEQYF. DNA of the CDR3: TGTGCCAGCAGTTACGGGGACAGCCCTGGGGCCGAGCAGTACTTC.

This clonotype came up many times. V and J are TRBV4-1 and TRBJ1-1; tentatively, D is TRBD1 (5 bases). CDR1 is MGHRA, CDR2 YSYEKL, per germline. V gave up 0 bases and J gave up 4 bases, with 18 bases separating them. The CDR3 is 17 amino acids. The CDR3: CASSQDEGPGRVTEAFF. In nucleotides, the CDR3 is TGCGCCAGCAGCCAAGATGAGGGCCCAGGGAGGGTCACTGAAGCTTTCTTT.

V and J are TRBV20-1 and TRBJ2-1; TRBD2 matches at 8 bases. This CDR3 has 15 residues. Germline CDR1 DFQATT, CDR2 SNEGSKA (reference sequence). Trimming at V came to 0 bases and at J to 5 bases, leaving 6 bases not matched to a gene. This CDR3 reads CSARDLLRGDNEQFF. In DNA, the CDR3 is TGCAGTGCTAGAGACTTACTGCGGGGGGACAATGAGCAGTTCTTC.

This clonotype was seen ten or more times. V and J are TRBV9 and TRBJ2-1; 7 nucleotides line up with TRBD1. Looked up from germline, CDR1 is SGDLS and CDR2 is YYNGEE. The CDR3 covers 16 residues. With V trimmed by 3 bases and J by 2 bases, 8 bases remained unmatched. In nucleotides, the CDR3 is TGTGCCAGCAGCGGAGCTGACAGGGCCCCCTACAATGAGCAGTTCTTC. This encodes CASSGADRAPYNEQFF.

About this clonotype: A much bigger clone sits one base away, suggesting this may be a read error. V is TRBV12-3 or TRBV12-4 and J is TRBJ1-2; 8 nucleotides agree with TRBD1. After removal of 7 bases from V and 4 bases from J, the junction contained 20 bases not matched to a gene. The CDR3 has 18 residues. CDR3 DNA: TGTGCCAGCATCATCGGGGCAGGGGGCCCGGGTACAGGCTATGGCTACACCTTC. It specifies CASIIGAGGPGTGYGYTF.

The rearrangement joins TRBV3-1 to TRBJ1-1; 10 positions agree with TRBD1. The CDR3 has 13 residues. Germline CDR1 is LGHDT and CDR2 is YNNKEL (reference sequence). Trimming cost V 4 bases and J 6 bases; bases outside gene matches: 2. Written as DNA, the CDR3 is TGTGCCAGCAGCCGAGGACAGGGGGCTGAAGCTTTCTTT. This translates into CASSRGQGAEAFF.

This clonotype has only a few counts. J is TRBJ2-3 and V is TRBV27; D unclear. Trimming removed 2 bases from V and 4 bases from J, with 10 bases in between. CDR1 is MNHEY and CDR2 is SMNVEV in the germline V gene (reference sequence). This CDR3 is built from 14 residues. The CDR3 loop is CASSLGGSPDTQYF. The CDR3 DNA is TGTGCCAGCAGTTTAGGTGGGTCCCCAGATACGCAGTATTTT.

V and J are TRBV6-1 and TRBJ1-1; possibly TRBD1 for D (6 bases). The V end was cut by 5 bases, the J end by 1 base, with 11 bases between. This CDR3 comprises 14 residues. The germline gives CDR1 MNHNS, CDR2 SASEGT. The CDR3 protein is CASSLGHPNTEAFF. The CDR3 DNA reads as TGTGCCAGCAGTCTGGGACACCCGAACACTGAAGCTTTCTTT.